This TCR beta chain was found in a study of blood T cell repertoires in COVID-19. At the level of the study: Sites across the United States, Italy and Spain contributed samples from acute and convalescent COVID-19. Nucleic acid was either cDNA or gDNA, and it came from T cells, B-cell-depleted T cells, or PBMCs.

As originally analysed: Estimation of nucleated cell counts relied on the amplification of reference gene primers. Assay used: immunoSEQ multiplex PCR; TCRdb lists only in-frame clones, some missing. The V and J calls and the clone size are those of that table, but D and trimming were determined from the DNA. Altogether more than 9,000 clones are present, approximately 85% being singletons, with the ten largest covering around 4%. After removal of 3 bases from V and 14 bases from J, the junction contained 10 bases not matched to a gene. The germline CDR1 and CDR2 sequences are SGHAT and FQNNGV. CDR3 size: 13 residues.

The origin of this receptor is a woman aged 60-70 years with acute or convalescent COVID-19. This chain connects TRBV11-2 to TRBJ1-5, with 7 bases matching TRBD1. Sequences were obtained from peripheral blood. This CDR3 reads CASSLDRDSAKHF. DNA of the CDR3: TGTGCCAGCAGCTTGGACCGGGACAGCGCGAAGCATTTT.